Listed here is a single T cell receptor beta chain. The V gene lost 4 bases and the J gene lost 5 bases, with 16 bases spanning the gap. CDR1 is KGHDR, CDR2 SFDVKD, per germline. This CDR3 region has 15 residues. This record comes from a study of blood T cell repertoires in COVID-19. The method was immunoSEQ multiplex PCR; TCRdb's version includes in-frame clones alone and lacks a portion of them. Of under 350,000 clones detected, over 85% appear once; the ten largest clones hold 1.5% to 2%. The V gene is TRBV24-1, the J gene TRBJ2-5, with D maybe TRBD2 (7 bases). This clonotype originated in a woman aged 60-75 years who had recovered from COVID-19. Input material: PBMCs or T cells enriched from blood (not recorded which). The CDR3 sequence: CATSDTREGGETQYF. CDR3 coding DNA: TGTGCCACCAGTGACACGAGGGAGGGGGGGGAGACCCAGTACTTC.